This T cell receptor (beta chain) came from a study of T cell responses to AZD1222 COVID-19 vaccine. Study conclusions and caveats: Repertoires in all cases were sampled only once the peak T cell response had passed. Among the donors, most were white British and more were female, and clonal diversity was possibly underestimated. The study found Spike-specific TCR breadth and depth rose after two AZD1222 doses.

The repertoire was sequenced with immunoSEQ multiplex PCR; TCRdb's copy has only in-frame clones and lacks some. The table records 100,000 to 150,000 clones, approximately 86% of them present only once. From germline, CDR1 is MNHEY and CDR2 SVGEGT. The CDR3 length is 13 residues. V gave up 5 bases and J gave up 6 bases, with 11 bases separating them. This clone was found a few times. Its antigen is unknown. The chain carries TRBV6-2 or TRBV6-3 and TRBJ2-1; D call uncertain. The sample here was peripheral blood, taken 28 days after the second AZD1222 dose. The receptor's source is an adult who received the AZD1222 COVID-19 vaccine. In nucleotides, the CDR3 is TGTGCCAGCAGTAGTACGGAATTCAATGAGCAGTTCTTC. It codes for CASSSTEFNEQFF.